The rows below give T cell receptor beta chains drawn from one sample of a study of Tregs in tolerant kidney transplant recipients. Generated by immunoSEQ multiplex PCR, the TCRdb table keeps only in-frame clones and is missing some. The sample has 110,000 or so clones, nearly 90% seen once; the top ten hold more than 0.3%. The input for sequencing was CD4+ T cells from blood, taken before the transplant. The receptors originated from a human donor who received a combined kidney and bone marrow transplant. CDR3s include the opening cysteine and the closing phenylalanine or tryptophan. A D gene is named only where the DNA matches it firmly. Rows may omit the clone size; those that give it use once, few, many or a size class.

d_call	v_call	j_call	clone_size	cdr3_nt	cdr3_aa
NA	TRBV9	TRBJ2-1	NA	TGTGCCAGCAGCCCCGGTGGGGGCGGGTACAATGAGCAGTTCTTC	CASSPGGGGYNEQFF
TRBD1	TRBV5-4	TRBJ2-5	NA	TGTGCCAGCAGCTCCACCGGGACAGCTCAAGAGACCCAGTACTTC	CASSSTGTAQETQYF
NA	TRBV19	TRBJ1-5	NA	TGTGCCAGTAATACCCTTGAGGGTTATCAGCCCCAGCATTTT	CASNTLEGYQPQHF
TRBD2	TRBV7-2	TRBJ2-5	NA	TGTGCCAGCAGCGTAGGACTAGCGGGGGGAGAGACCCAGTACTTC	CASSVGLAGGETQYF
TRBD1	TRBV6-1	TRBJ1-1	NA	TGTGCCAGCAGGGGACAGGGCCCGAACACTGAAGCTTTCTTT	CASRGQGPNTEAFF
NA	TRBV6-4	TRBJ1-2	few	TGTGCCAGCAGGACAGGCTATGGCTACACCTTC	CASRTGYGYTF
NA	TRBV15	TRBJ2-7	NA	TGTGCCACCAGCAGAGATGTGAGGAGGTACGAGCAGTACTTC	CATSRDVRRYEQYF
NA	TRBV15	TRBJ1-2	NA	TGTGCCACCAGCAGAGGTGGAAGCGGCGGCTACACCTTC	CATSRGGSGGYTF
TRBD1	TRBV7-2	TRBJ1-1	NA	TGTGCCAGCAGCTCCGACAGGGGCGGTGAAGCTTTCTTT	CASSSDRGGEAFF
NA	TRBV27	TRBJ2-1	NA	TGTGCCAGCAGCCCCAGGGGAAATAGAAATGAGCAGTTCTTC	CASSPRGNRNEQFF
TRBD1	TRBV5-1	TRBJ1-5	NA	TGCGCCAGCAGCTATGCCCCCGCTGGGACAGGGGGCAATCAGCCCCAGCATTTT	CASSYAPAGTGGNQPQHF
TRBD1	TRBV27	TRBJ2-7	NA	TGTGCCAGCAGGGACAGGGGGCGATACGAGCAGTACTTC	CASRDRGRYEQYF
NA	TRBV10-3	TRBJ2-3	NA	TGTGCCATCAGTGGAGGGACAGATACGCAGTATTTT	CAISGGTDTQYF
NA	TRBV18	TRBJ2-3	NA	TGTGCCAGCTCATCGTACACAGATACGCAGTATTTT	CASSSYTDTQYF
TRBD1	TRBV4-1	TRBJ2-5	NA	TGCGCCAGCAGCCGCACCGGGACAGACGACGAGACCCAGTACTTC	CASSRTGTDDETQYF
NA	TRBV19	TRBJ2-5	NA	TGTGCCAGTAGTGCCGACAGGCTCCAAGAGACCCAGTACTTC	CASSADRLQETQYF
NA	TRBV6-1	TRBJ2-5	NA	TGTGCCAGCAGTGAAGAGGTTACAGGGTCGGAGACCCAGTACTTC	CASSEEVTGSETQYF
TRBD1	TRBV13	TRBJ2-2	NA	TGTGCCAGCAGCCCAGGGACAGGGGGTTGGCTCAGGAACACCGGGGAGCTGTTTTTT	CASSPGTGGWLRNTGELFF
NA	TRBV5-6	TRBJ1-1	NA	TGTGCCAGCAGTCGTCCCTCGGAAGCTTTCTTT	CASSRPSEAFF
NA	TRBV28	TRBJ2-3	once	TGTGCCAGCAGACCCCATGATCCGGGGTCAGGAGATACGCAGTATTTT	CASRPHDPGSGDTQYF
TRBD2	TRBV19	TRBJ2-1	NA	TGTGCCAGTAACGGCGGGAGGTTGGATAATGAGCAGTTCTTC	CASNGGRLDNEQFF
TRBD2	TRBV5-6	TRBJ2-5	NA	TGTGCCAGCAGCGAGCTCGGTAGCGGGATTCAAGAGACCCAGTACTTC	CASSELGSGIQETQYF
TRBD1	TRBV7-2	TRBJ2-1	NA	TGTGCCAGCAGCAAAGGACAGGGGGCAAGGAATGAGCAGTTCTTC	CASSKGQGARNEQFF
TRBD2	TRBV7-8	TRBJ2-2	NA	TGTGCCAGCAGCCTGAGGACTAGCGGGCTCACCGGGGAGCTGTTTTTT	CASSLRTSGLTGELFF
NA	TRBV7-9	TRBJ1-2	NA	TGTGCCAGCAGCCCAGACAGGTTCGGTGGCTACACCTTC	CASSPDRFGGYTF
TRBD1	TRBV4-3	TRBJ1-1	NA	TGCGCCAGCAGCCAAGCGGTGGACAGGTCAAACACTGAAGCTTTCTTT	CASSQAVDRSNTEAFF
NA	TRBV30	TRBJ2-3	NA	TGTGCCTGGAGTGTTAAGAGTACGCAGTATTTT	CAWSVKSTQYF
TRBD2	TRBV5-1	TRBJ2-2	NA	TGCGCCAGCAGCTTGGAACTAGCGGGGGAACTAAACACCGGGGAGCTGTTTTTT	CASSLELAGELNTGELFF
NA	TRBV6-5	TRBJ2-5	NA	TGTGCCAGCAGTAGGTCAAGAGAGGAGTACTTC	CASSRSREEYF
TRBD1	TRBV5-6	TRBJ2-7	NA	TGTGCCAGCAGCTCCCGGGACAGGACGACCTACGAGCAGTACTTC	CASSSRDRTTYEQYF
NA	TRBV15	TRBJ1-2	NA	TGTGCCACCAGCAGAGAAGGCAGGCGGGGAGGCTACACCTTC	CATSREGRRGGYTF
NA	TRBV29-1	TRBJ1-2	NA	TGCAGCGTTGACGGGACGGGAGGGGGCTACACCTTC	CSVDGTGGGYTF
TRBD2	TRBV6-4	TRBJ2-3	NA	TGTGCCAGCAGAAAACTAGCGGGAGAGCCCAATACGCAGTATTTT	CASRKLAGEPNTQYF
TRBD1	TRBV28	TRBJ1-1	NA	TGTGCCAGCACCTCCGCGGGGGAGGACAGGGGCACTGAAGCTTTCTTT	CASTSAGEDRGTEAFF
NA	TRBV7-2	TRBJ2-5	NA	TGTGCCAGCAGCTTAATCAGGGGAGAAGAGACCCAGTACTTC	CASSLIRGEETQYF
TRBD2	TRBV11-2	TRBJ2-1	NA	TGTGCCAGCAGTACCCTTCGGCGGGGGGGCAATGAGCAGTTCTTC	CASSTLRRGGNEQFF
TRBD2	TRBV6-5	TRBJ2-7	NA	TGTGCCAGCAGTTCCCCTAGCGGCGAGGCAGAGCAGTACTTC	CASSSPSGEAEQYF
TRBD2	TRBV5-1	TRBJ2-3	NA	TGCGCCAGCAGCTCCGGGGGGGGTTGGAGCACAGATACGCAGTATTTT	CASSSGGGWSTDTQYF
NA	TRBV25-1	TRBJ1-1	NA	TGTGCCAGCAGTGTGTCGCAGGGTGGCGCTGAAGCTTTCTTT	CASSVSQGGAEAFF
NA	TRBV4-3	TRBJ2-3	NA	TGCGCCAGCAGCCAAGATAAAGTGGTGGGAGGAGATACGCAGTATTTT	CASSQDKVVGGDTQYF
NA	TRBV14	TRBJ1-2	NA	TGTGCCAGCAGCCAAGTGCCGAGGTGGGGCTACACCTTC	CASSQVPRWGYTF
NA	TRBV18	TRBJ1-2	NA	TGTGCCAGCTCACCGGGGGGGCGCCTCCTTAACTATGGCTACACCTTC	CASSPGGRLLNYGYTF
TRBD2	TRBV5-8	TRBJ2-3	once	TGTGCCAGCAGCTTAGGACTAGCTAGCACAGATACGCAGTATTTT	CASSLGLASTDTQYF
TRBD2	TRBV19	TRBJ2-2	NA	TGTGCCAGTACCGCGGGACTAGCGGACGCGAACACCGGGGAGCTGTTTTTT	CASTAGLADANTGELFF
NA	TRBV11-2	TRBJ1-2	NA	TGTGCCAGCAGCTTACTAGGGGGAAGGGGCTATGGCTACACCTTC	CASSLLGGRGYGYTF
NA	TRBV7-6	TRBJ1-2	NA	TGTGCCAGCAGCCCTGCCCCACAGGAGCCCTATGGCTACACCTTC	CASSPAPQEPYGYTF
NA	TRBV5-4	TRBJ1-3	NA	TGTGCCAGCAGCGAGGGATCTACTGGAAACACCATATATTTT	CASSEGSTGNTIYF
NA	TRBV6-5	TRBJ1-1	NA	TGTGCCAGCAGTGCAACCGGGGGAACTGAAGCTTTCTTT	CASSATGGTEAFF
NA	TRBV7-9	TRBJ1-1	NA	TGTGCCAGCAGCTTAGCAGGCACAGAAGAAGCTTTCTTT	CASSLAGTEEAFF
TRBD1	TRBV2	TRBJ1-1	medium-sized	TGTGCCAGCAGTGAAAGTGAGACAGGGCCAAATAACACTGAAGCTTTCTTT	CASSESETGPNNTEAFF
NA	TRBV6-5	TRBJ1-1	NA	TGTGCCAGCAACCAGGACAGTCTTAACACTGAAGCTTTCTTT	CASNQDSLNTEAFF
TRBD2	TRBV5-1	TRBJ2-5	NA	TGCGCCAGCAGCTTCTCATCAGGGACTAGAGGGAGGGAGACCCAGTACTTC	CASSFSSGTRGRETQYF
TRBD1	TRBV28	TRBJ1-2	NA	TGTGCCAGCAGCCTTACTGGGACAGTATCCTTCAACTATGGCTACACCTTC	CASSLTGTVSFNYGYTF
TRBD1	TRBV11-2	TRBJ2-7	NA	TGTGCCAGCAGCTTAGTAGGGACAGGGGACTCCTACGAGCAGTACTTC	CASSLVGTGDSYEQYF
NA	TRBV5-4	TRBJ2-2	NA	TGTGCCAGCAGCGTGCAGGGAAAAAAGGACACCGGGGAGCTGTTTTTT	CASSVQGKKDTGELFF
TRBD1	TRBV4-1	TRBJ1-4	few	TGCGCCAGCAGCCAAACCCCGGGACAGAGAGGTGAAAAACTGTTTTTT	CASSQTPGQRGEKLFF
NA	TRBV2	TRBJ1-1	NA	TGTGCCAGCAGGGGGAGGGCCACTGAAGCTTTCTTT	CASRGRATEAFF